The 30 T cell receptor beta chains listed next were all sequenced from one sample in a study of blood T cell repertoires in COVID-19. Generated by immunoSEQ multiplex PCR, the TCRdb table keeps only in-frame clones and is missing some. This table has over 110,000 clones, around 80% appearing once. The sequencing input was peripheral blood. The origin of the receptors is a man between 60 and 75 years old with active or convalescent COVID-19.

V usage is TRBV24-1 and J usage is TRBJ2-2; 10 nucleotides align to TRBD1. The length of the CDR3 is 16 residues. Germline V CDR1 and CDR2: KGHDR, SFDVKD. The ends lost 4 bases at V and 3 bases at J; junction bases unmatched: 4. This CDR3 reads CATSEPGQGDTGELFF. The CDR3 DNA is TGTGCCACCAGTGAGCCCGGACAGGGGGACACCGGGGAGCTGTTTTTT.

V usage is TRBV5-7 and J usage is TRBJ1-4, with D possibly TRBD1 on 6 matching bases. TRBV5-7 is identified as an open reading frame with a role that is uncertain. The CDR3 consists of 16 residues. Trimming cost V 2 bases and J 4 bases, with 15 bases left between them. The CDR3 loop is CASSLWTESFNEKLFF. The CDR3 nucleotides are TGTGCCAGCAGCTTATGGACAGAAAGCTTTAATGAAAAACTGTTTTTT.

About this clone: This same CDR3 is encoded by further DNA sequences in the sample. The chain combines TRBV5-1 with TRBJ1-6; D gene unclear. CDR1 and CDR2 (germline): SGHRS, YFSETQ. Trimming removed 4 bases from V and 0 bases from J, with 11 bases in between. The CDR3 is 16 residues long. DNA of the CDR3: TGCGCCAGCAGCGACGGACTTTCCTCCTATAATTCACCCCTCCACTTT. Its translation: CASSDGLSSYNSPLHF.

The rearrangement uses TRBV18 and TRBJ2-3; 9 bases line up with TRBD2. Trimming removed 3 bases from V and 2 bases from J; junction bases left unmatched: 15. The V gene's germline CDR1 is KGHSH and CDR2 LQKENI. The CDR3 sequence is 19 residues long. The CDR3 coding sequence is TGTGCCAGCTCACCCCGCGGGACTAGCCCCGGGGCCCCCACAGATACGCAGTATTTT. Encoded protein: CASSPRGTSPGAPTDTQYF.

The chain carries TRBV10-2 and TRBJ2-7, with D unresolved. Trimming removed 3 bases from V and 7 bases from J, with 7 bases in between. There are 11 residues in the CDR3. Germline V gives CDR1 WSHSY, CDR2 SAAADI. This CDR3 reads CASSDKLEQYV. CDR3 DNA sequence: TGCGCCAGCAGTGATAAATTGGAGCAGTACGTC.

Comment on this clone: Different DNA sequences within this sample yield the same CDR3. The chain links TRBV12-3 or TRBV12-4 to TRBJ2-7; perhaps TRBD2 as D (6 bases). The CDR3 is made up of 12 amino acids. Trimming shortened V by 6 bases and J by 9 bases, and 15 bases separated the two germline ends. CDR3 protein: CASSQAGGRQYV. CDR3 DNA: TGTGCCAGCAGCCAAGCCGGGGGAAGGCAGTACGTC.

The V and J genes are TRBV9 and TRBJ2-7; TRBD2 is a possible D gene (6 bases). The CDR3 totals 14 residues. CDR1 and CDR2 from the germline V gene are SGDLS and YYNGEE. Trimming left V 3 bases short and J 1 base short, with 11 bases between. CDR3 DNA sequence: TGTGCCAGCAGCGGGGGAGGCAGGTCCTACGAGCAGTACTTC. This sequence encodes CASSGGGRSYEQYF.

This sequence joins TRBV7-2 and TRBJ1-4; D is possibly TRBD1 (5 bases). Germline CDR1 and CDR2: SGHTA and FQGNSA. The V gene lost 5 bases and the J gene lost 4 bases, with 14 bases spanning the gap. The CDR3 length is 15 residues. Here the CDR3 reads CASSQSVQVNEKLFF. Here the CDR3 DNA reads TGTGCCAGCAGCCAAAGCGTACAGGTTAATGAAAAACTGTTTTTT.

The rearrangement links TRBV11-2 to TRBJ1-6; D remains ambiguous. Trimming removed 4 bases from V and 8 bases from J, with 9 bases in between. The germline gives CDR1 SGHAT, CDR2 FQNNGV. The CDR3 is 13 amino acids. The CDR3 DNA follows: TGTGCCAGCAGCTCCCTAGTCGATTCACCCCTCCACTTT. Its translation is CASSSLVDSPLHF. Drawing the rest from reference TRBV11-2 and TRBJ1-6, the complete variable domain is EAGVAQSPRYKIIEKRQSVAFWCNPISGHATLYWYQQILGQGPKLLIQFQNNGVVDDSQLPKDRFSAERLKGVDSTLKIQPAKLEDSAVYLCASSSLVDSPLHFGNGTRLTVT.

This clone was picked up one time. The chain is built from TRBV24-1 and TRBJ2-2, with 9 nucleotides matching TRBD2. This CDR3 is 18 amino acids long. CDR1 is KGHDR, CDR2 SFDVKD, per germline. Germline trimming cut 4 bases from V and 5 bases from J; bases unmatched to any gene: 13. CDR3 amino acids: CATSEKGLARGRTGELFF. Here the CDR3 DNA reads TGTGCCACCAGTGAGAAGGGACTAGCCAGAGGGAGAACCGGGGAGCTGTTTTTT.

The chain's CDR3 is CAISLAGQETQYF. The CDR3 bases are TGTGCCATCAGTCTAGCGGGCCAAGAGACCCAGTACTTC. J is TRBJ2-5 and V is TRBV10-3; 8 positions agree with TRBD2. There are 13 residues in the CDR3. Germline V gives CDR1 ENHRY, CDR2 SYGVKD. The V segment lost 5 bases and the J segment 1 base; nucleotides outside the gene matches: 0.

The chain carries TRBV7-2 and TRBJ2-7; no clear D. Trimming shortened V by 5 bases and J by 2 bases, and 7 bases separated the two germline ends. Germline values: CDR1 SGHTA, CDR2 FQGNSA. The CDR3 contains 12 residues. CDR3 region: CASSPSAYEQYV. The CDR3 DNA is TGTGCCAGCAGCCCGTCCGCCTACGAGCAGTACGTC.

The CDR3 coding sequence is TGCGCCAGCAGCCAAGAGACGGGGGGTTGGGGTGAAAAACTGTTTTTT. It codes for CASSQETGGWGEKLFF. The chain uses TRBV4-1 and TRBJ1-4; D might be TRBD1 (5 bases). V lost 0 bases and J 7 bases, leaving 15 bases between the germline ends. In germline, CDR1 is MGHRA, CDR2 YSYEKL. CDR3 length equals 16 residues.

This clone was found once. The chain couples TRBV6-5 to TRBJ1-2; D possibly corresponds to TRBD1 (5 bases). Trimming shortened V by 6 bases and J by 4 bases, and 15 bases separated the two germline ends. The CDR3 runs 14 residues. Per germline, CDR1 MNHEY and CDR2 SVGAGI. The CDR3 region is CASRGSDSSYGYTF. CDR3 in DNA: TGTGCCAGCAGGGGCTCAGACAGTTCCTATGGCTACACCTTC.

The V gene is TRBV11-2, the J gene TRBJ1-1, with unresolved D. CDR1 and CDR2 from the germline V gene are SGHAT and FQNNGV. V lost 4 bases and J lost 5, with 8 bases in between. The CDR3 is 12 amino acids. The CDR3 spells CASSSRGTEAFF. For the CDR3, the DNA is TGTGCCAGCAGCTCCAGAGGGACTGAAGCTTTCTTT.

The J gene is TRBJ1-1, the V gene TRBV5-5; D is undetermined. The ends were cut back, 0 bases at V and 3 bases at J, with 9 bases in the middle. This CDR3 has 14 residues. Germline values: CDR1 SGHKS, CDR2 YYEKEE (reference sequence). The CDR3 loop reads CASSLALRDTEAFF. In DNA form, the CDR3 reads TGTGCCAGCAGCTTGGCCTTGAGAGACACTGAAGCTTTCTTT.

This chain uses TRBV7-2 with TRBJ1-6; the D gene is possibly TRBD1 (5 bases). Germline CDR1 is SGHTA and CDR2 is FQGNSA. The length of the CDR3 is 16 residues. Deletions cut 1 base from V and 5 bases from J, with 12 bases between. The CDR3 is CASSLVQVAHNSPLHF. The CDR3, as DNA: TGTGCCAGCAGCTTAGTACAGGTCGCCCATAATTCACCCCTCCACTTT. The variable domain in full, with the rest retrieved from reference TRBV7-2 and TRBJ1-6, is GAGVSQSPSNKVTEKGKDVELRCDPISGHTALYWYRQSLGQGLEFLIYFQGNSAPDKSGLPSDRFSAERTGGSVSTLTIQRTQQEDSAVYLCASSLVQVAHNSPLHFGNGTRLTVT.

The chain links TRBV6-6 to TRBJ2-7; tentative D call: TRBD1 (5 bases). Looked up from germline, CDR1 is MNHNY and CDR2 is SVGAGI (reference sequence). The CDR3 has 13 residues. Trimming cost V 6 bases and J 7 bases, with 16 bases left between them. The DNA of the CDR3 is TGTGCCAGCAGACCGGACATCCTCCTTGAGCAGTACGTC. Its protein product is CASRPDILLEQYV.

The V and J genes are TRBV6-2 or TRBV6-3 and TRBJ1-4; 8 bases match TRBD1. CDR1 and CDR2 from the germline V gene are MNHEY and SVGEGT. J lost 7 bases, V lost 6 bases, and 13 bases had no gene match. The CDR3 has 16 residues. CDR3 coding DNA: TGTGCCAGCAGCGAAGAGCCGGACAGGGTTCGTGAAAAACTGTTTTTT. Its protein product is CASSEEPDRVREKLFF.

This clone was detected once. CDR3 sequence reads: CASSQGYGGVEKLFF. The CDR3 DNA sequence: TGTGCCAGCAGCCAGGGTTACGGGGGAGTTGAAAAACTGTTTTTT. This sequence joins TRBV7-2 and TRBJ1-4; a weak D match, TRBD1 (5 bases). The CDR3 is made up of 15 amino acids. Per germline, CDR1 SGHTA and CDR2 FQGNSA. The germline V and J ends were trimmed by 5 bases and 7 bases, with 17 bases remaining between them.

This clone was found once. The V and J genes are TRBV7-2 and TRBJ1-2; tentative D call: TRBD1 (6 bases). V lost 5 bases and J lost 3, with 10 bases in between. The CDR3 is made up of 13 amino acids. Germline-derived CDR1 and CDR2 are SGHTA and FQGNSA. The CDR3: CASSPGQYYGYTF. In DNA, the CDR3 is TGTGCCAGCAGCCCCGGACAGTACTATGGCTACACCTTC. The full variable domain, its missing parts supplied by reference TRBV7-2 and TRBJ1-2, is GAGVSQSPSNKVTEKGKDVELRCDPISGHTALYWYRQSLGQGLEFLIYFQGNSAPDKSGLPSDRFSAERTGGSVSTLTIQRTQQEDSAVYLCASSPGQYYGYTFGSGTRLTVV.

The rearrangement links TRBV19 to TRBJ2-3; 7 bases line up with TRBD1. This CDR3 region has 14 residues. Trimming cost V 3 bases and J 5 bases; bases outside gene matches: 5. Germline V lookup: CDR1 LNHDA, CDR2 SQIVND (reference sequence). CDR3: CASSIKAGGDTQYF. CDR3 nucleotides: TGTGCCAGTAGTATTAAGGCAGGGGGAGATACGCAGTATTTT.

The CDR3 DNA sequence: TGTGCCTGGAACAGGGACAGATTGAACACTGAAGCTTTCTTT. As protein: CAWNRDRLNTEAFF. The rearrangement uses TRBV30 and TRBJ1-1; TRBD1 matches at 7 bases. The ends lost 4 bases at V and 0 bases at J; junction bases unmatched: 5. Germline-derived CDR1 and CDR2 are GTSNPN and SVGIG (reference sequence). This CDR3 has 14 amino acids.

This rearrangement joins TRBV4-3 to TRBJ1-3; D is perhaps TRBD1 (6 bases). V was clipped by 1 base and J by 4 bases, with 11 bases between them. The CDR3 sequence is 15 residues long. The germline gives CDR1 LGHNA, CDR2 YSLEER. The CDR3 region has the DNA TGCGCCAGCAGCCAAGTTGGGGGCTCCGGAAACACCATATATTTT. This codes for CASSQVGGSGNTIYF.

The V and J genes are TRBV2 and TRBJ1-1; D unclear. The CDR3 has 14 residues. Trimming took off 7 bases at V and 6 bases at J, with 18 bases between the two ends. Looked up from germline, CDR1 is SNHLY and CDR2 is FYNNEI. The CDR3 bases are TGTGCCAGCATCGTGGAGTCCGTAGCCCCTGAAGCTTTCTTT. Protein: CASIVESVAPEAFF.

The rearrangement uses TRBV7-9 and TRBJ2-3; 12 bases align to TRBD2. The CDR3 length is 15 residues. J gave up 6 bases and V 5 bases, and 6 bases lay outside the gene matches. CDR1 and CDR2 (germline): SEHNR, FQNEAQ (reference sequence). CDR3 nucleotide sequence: TGTGCCAGCAGCCAGACTAGCGGGAGTGTGGATACGCAGTATTTT. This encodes CASSQTSGSVDTQYF.

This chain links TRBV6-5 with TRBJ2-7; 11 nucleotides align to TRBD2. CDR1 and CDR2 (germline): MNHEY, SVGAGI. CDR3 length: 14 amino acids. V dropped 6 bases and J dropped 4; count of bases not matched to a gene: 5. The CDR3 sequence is CASRLAGGQYEQYV. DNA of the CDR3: TGTGCCAGCAGATTAGCGGGAGGGCAGTACGAGCAGTACGTC.

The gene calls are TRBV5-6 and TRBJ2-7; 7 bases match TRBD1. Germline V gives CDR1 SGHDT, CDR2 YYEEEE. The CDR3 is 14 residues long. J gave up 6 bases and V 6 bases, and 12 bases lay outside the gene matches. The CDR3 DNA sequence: TGTGCCAGCACCTTAGTGAGGGGGCCAGGCGAGCAGTACGTC. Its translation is CASTLVRGPGEQYV.

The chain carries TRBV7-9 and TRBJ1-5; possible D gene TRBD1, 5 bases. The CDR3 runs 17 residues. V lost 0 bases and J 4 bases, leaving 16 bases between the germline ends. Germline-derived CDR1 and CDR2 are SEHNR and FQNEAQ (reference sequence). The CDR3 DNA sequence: TGTGCCAGCAGCTTAGCAATCCCGGGACTTACAAATCAGCCCCAGCATTTT. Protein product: CASSLAIPGLTNQPQHF.

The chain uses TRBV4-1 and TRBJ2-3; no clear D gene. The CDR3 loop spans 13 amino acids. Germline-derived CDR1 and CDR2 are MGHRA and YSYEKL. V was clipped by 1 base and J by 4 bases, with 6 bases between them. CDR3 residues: CASSQVPADTQYF. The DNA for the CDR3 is TGCGCCAGCAGCCAAGTCCCGGCAGATACGCAGTATTTT.